Each of the 21 T cell receptor beta chains below was sequenced from the same sample in a study of cytomegalovirus exposure and HLA in healthy donors. Researchers ran the PCR with 60 Vbeta and 13 Jbeta primers. TCRdb's table, derived via immunoSEQ multiplex PCR, lists solely in-frame clones and lacks some. This sample contains fewer than 150,000 clones. The sequencing input was PBMCs. Receptors were obtained from a woman aged 55-70 years in good health and CMV-seronegative.

The chain recombines TRBV28 with TRBJ2-1; 7 bases map to TRBD1. Trimming at V came to 6 bases and at J to 13 bases, leaving 9 bases not matched to a gene. Germline assignment: CDR1 MDHEN and CDR2 SYDVKM. CDR3 length: 12 residues. In DNA, the CDR3 is TGTGCCAGCAGGGCAAAGGGACAGTCACAGTTCTTC. As protein: CASRAKGQSQFF. Based on the CDR3 plus reference TRBV28 and TRBJ2-1, the full variable domain is DVKVTQSSRYLVKRTGEKVFLECVQDMDHENMFWYRQDPGLGLRLIYFSYDVKMKEKGDIPEGYSVSREKKERFSLILESASTNQTSMYLCASRAKGQSQFFGPGTRLTVL.

The chain employs TRBV29-1 and TRBJ1-4, with unresolved D. Between the trimmed V and J ends, which lost 4 bases and 5 bases, there was a span of 17 bases. The germline V gene encodes CDR1 SQVTM and CDR2 ANQGSEA. The CDR3 consists of 15 residues. CDR3 in amino acids: CSVGGLPDGNEKLFF. The CDR3 region has the DNA TGCAGCGTTGGAGGCCTCCCGGATGGGAATGAAAAACTGTTTTTT.

This chain joins TRBV7-9 and TRBJ1-1; no clear D. Germline CDR1 reads SEHNR; CDR2 reads FQNEAQ (reference sequence). Trimming removed 4 bases at V and 1 base at J, with 10 bases between. The CDR3 has 14 amino acids. The CDR3 sequence: CASSSQTENTEAFF. Here the CDR3 DNA reads TGTGCCAGCAGCTCACAAACAGAGAACACTGAAGCTTTCTTT.

The chain is built from TRBV25-1 and TRBJ1-6, with 7 bases aligning to TRBD1. CDR3 length equals 17 residues. V trimming: 4 bases; J trimming: 3 bases; junction bases outside the gene matches: 9. Germline V CDR1 and CDR2: MGHDK, SYGVNS. The CDR3 spells CASSVQRQGVYNSPLHF. The CDR3 DNA reads TGTGCCAGCAGTGTCCAACGGCAGGGGGTCTATAATTCACCCCTCCACTTT.

The chain uses TRBV6-1 and TRBJ2-2, with D unclear. CDR3 length: 15 amino acids. The ends were cut back, 3 bases at V and 5 bases at J, with 13 bases in the middle. Germline CDR1 and CDR2: MNHNS and SASEGT. The CDR3 sequence is CASSEAVGETGELFF. The CDR3 nucleotides read TGTGCCAGCAGTGAGGCGGTTGGCGAAACCGGGGAGCTGTTTTTT.

This sequence joins TRBV15 and TRBJ1-2; 8 bases line up with TRBD1. Germline V gene data show CDR1 as LNHNV and CDR2 as YYDKDF (reference sequence). V shed 4 bases and J 4 bases; nucleotides not matched to a gene: 5. The CDR3 extends over 14 amino acids. The CDR3, as DNA: TGTGCCACCAGCAACCGTACAGGGGGCTATGGCTACACCTTC. The encoded protein is CATSNRTGGYGYTF.

V is TRBV19 and J is TRBJ2-3; 16 positions agree with TRBD2. The CDR3 has 18 residues. V gave up 3 bases and J gave up 6 bases; unmatched junction bases: 9. The germline gives CDR1 LNHDA, CDR2 SQIVND (reference sequence). The CDR3 DNA reads as TGTGCCAGTAGTATCAGGGGACTAGCGGGGGGGCTTTCCGATACGCAGTATTTT. Translation gives CASSIRGLAGGLSDTQYF.

The chain is built from TRBV20-1 and TRBJ1-4; D gene ambiguous. Between the trimmed V and J ends, which lost 3 bases and 5 bases, there was a span of 4 bases. Germline V gene lookup returns CDR1 DFQATT and CDR2 SNEGSKA (reference sequence). The CDR3 loop spans 11 amino acids. The CDR3 nucleotides read TGCAGTGCTAGCCTAAATGAAAAACTGTTTTTT. Translating gives CSASLNEKLFF.

V and J are TRBV28 and TRBJ1-5; tentatively, D is TRBD1 (5 bases). Trimming stripped 5 bases from V and 6 bases from J, with 14 bases between. The germline CDR1 and CDR2 sequences are MDHEN and SYDVKM. The length of the CDR3 is 14 residues. The CDR3 protein is CASSGGQGGQPQHF. The DNA for the CDR3 is TGTGCCAGCAGTGGCGGCCAGGGCGGTCAGCCCCAGCATTTT.

This chain links TRBV29-1 with TRBJ2-5; TRBD2 is a possible D gene (6 bases). TRBJ2-7 explains the end of the DNA better; the J call may be wrong. The germline V gene encodes CDR1 SQVTM and CDR2 ANQGSEA. This CDR3 is built from 13 residues. The CDR3 reads CSVEEGRPYEQYF. In DNA, the CDR3 is TGCAGCGTTGAGGAGGGAAGGCCATACGAGCAGTACTTC.

The chain has TRBV5-1 and TRBJ2-2; D possibly corresponds to TRBD2 (6 bases). The CDR3 runs 16 residues. Germline V lookup: CDR1 SGHRS, CDR2 YFSETQ. The V end was cut by 0 bases, the J end by 0 bases, with 9 bases between. The CDR3 nucleotides read TGCGCCAGCAGCTTGGGGTGGGACTCGAACACCGGGGAGCTGTTTTTT. Translation gives CASSLGWDSNTGELFF.

The rearrangement uses TRBV6-6 and TRBJ1-2, with a possible D match to TRBD1 (5 bases). The CDR3 is made up of 16 amino acids. Trimming cost V 7 bases and J 5 bases, with 23 bases left between them. Germline-derived CDR1 and CDR2 are MNHNY and SVGAGI (reference sequence). CDR3 protein: CASKPTDAGSKYGYTF. CDR3 in DNA: TGTGCCAGCAAGCCCACCGACGCAGGGTCGAAGTATGGCTACACCTTC.

The gene calls are TRBV5-8 and TRBJ2-7, with 10 bases fitting TRBD1. V lost 4 bases and J lost 4; bases outside the gene matches: 2. The CDR3 spans 13 residues. Germline V gene lookup returns CDR1 SGHTS and CDR2 YDEGEE. Here the CDR3 DNA reads TGTGCCAGCAGCCGGGACAGGGGTTACGAGCAGTACTTC. As protein: CASSRDRGYEQYF.

The chain carries TRBV6-1 and TRBJ2-7; 13 nucleotides match TRBD2. Germline CDR1 and CDR2: MNHNS and SASEGT. Unmatched junction bases numbered 8, after V lost 8 bases and J lost 4 bases. The CDR3 totals 15 residues. In DNA, the CDR3 is TGTGCCAGCGGAATGGGACTAGCGGGGTCATACGAGCAGTACTTC. It specifies CASGMGLAGSYEQYF.

The chain recombines TRBV15 with TRBJ2-7; 7 nucleotides agree with TRBD2. The CDR3 extends over 13 amino acids. With 5 bases clipped from V and 6 bases from J, the junction kept 7 bases outside the gene matches. Germline V gives CDR1 LNHNV, CDR2 YYDKDF (reference sequence). Here the CDR3 DNA reads TGTGCCACCAGCCGAGGACTAGGCGCCGAGCAGTACTTC. It yields the protein CATSRGLGAEQYF.

This rearrangement joins TRBV5-1 to TRBJ2-2; 7 nucleotides match TRBD2. CDR3 length equals 15 residues. V was pared by 3 bases and J by 0 bases, with 2 bases of the junction left unmatched. Per the germline V gene, CDR1 is SGHRS and CDR2 is YFSETQ. The DNA of the CDR3 is TGCGCCAGCAGCTCTGCGGGGGCGAACACCGGGGAGCTGTTTTTT. It yields the protein CASSSAGANTGELFF.

The J gene is TRBJ2-6, the V gene TRBV5-4; D gene unclear. V lost 0 bases and J lost 0, with 7 bases in between. The CDR3 runs to 16 residues. Germline loops: CDR1 SGHNT, CDR2 YYREEE (reference sequence). The CDR3 coding sequence is TGTGCCAGCAGCTTGGCTGGGCGCTCTGGGGCCAACGTCCTGACTTTC. This encodes CASSLAGRSGANVLTF.

This rearrangement joins TRBV6-5 to TRBJ2-1; possibly TRBD1 for D (5 bases). The germline V gene encodes CDR1 MNHEY and CDR2 SVGAGI. CDR3 length: 15 residues. The V gene lost 6 bases and the J gene lost 4 bases, with 16 bases spanning the gap. For the CDR3, the DNA is TGTGCCAGCAGCCAGGGTGGCTCGGAGTACAATGAGCAGTTCTTC. Residues: CASSQGGSEYNEQFF.

The rearrangement links TRBV27 to TRBJ1-6; tentatively, D is TRBD1 (5 bases). Looked up from germline, CDR1 is MNHEY and CDR2 is SMNVEV (reference sequence). The V end was cut by 8 bases, the J end by 5 bases, with 13 bases between. CDR3 length: 14 amino acids. The CDR3 DNA follows: TGTGCCAGCGGGAGGGGACCTAATAATTCACCCCTCCACTTT. It specifies CASGRGPNNSPLHF.

V is TRBV12-1 and J is TRBJ1-4; the table's D call, TRBD1, was not checked against the DNA. TRBV12-1 is shown as a pseudogene. The CDR3 runs to 19 residues. In nucleotides, the CDR3 is TGTGCCAGCAGCTTCCACGGGGGGGACAGGGGAATGTACGCCGAAAAACTGTTTTTT. Amino acid sequence: CASSFHGGDRGMYAEKLFF.

This CDR3 is CASSQYRGGTEAFF. Written as DNA, the CDR3 is TGTGCCAGCAGCCAGTACAGGGGGGGCACTGAAGCTTTCTTT. The chain carries TRBV14 and TRBJ1-1; 8 positions match TRBD1. The CDR3 extends over 14 amino acids. Per the germline V gene, CDR1 is SGHDN and CDR2 is FVKESK. Trimming took 3 bases from V and 4 from J; bases not matched to a gene: 4. Complete variable domain (other parts from reference TRBV14 and TRBJ1-1): EAGVTQFPSHSVIEKGQTVTLRCDPISGHDNLYWYRRVMGKEIKFLLHFVKESKQDESGMPNNRFLAERTGGTYSTLKVQPAELEDSGVYFCASSQYRGGTEAFFGQGTRLTVV.